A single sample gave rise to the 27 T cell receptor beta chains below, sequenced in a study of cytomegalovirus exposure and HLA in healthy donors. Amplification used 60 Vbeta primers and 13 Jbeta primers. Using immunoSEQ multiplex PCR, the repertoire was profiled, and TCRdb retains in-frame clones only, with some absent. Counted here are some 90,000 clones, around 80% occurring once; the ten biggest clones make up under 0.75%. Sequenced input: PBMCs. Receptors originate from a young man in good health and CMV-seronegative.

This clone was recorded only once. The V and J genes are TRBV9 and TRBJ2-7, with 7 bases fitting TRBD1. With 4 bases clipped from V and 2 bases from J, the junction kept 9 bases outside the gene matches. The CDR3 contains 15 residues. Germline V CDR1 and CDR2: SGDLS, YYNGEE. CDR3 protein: CASSLTGTATYEQYF. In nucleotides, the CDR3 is TGTGCCAGCAGCTTGACCGGGACAGCAACCTACGAGCAGTACTTC.

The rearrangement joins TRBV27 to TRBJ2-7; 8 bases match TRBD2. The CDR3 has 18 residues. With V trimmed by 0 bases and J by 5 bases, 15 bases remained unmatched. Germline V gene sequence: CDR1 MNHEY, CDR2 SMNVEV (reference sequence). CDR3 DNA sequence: TGTGCCAGCAGTTTATCGGTCCAGCGGGGGACCCTGAGGGACGAGCAGTACTTC. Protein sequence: CASSLSVQRGTLRDEQYF.

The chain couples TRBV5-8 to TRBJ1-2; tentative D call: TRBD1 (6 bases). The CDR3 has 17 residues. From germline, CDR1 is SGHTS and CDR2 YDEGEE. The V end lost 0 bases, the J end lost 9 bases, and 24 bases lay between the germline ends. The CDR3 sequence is CASSLGQVWGEMLSYTF. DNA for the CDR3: TGTGCCAGCAGCTTGGGACAGGTTTGGGGAGAGATGTTGAGCTACACCTTC.

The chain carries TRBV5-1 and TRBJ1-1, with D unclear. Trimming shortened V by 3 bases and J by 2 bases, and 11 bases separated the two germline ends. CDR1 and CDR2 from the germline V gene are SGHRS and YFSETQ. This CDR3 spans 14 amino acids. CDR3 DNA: TGCGCCAGCAGCTCACAGATACACAACACTGAAGCTTTCTTT. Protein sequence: CASSSQIHNTEAFF.

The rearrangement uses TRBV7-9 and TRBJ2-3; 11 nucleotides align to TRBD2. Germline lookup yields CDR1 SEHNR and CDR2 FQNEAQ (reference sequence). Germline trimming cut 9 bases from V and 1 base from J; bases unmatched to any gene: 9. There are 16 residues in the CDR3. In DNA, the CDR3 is TGTGCCAGTATAGCGGGGGGGCCTTCGGGCACAGATACGCAGTATTTT. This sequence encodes CASIAGGPSGTDTQYF.

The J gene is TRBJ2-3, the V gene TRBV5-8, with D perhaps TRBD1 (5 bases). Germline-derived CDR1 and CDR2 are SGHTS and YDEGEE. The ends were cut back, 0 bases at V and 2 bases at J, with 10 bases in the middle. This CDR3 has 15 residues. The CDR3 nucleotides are TGTGCCAGCAGCTTGGGACAGACTCCCACAGATACGCAGTATTTT. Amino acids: CASSLGQTPTDTQYF.

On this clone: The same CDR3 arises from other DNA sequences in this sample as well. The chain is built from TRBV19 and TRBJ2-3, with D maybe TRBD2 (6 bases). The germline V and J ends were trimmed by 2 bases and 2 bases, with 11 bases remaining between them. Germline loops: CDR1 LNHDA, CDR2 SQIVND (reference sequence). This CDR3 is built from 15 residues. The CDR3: CASSISSGPTDTQYF. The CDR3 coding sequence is TGTGCCAGTAGTATAAGTAGCGGACCCACAGATACGCAGTATTTT.

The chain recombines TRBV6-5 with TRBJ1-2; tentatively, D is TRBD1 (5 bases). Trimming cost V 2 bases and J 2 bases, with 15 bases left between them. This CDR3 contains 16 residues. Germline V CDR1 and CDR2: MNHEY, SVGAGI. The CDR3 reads CASSYDNPQENYGYTF. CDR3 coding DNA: TGTGCCAGCAGTTACGACAACCCACAGGAGAACTATGGCTACACCTTC.

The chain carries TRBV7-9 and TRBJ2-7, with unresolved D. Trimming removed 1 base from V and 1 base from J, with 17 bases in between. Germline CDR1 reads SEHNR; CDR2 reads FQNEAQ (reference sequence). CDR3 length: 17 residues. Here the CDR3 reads CASSLVLIRGLSYEQYF. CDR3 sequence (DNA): TGTGCCAGCAGCTTAGTTCTGATTAGAGGTCTATCCTACGAGCAGTACTTC.

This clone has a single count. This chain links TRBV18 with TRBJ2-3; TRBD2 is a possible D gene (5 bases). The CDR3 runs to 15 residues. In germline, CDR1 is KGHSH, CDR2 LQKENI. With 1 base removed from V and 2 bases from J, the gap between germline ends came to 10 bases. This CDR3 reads CASSPQRGVTDTQYF. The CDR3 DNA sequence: TGTGCCAGCTCACCACAACGGGGAGTCACAGATACGCAGTATTTT.

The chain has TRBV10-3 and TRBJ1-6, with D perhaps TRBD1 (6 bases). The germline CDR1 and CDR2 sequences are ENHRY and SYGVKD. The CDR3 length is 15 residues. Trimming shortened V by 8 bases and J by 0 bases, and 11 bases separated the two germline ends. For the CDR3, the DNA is TGTGCCATCTCAGGGGTTAGCTCCTATAATTCACCCCTCCACTTT. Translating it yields CAISGVSSYNSPLHF.

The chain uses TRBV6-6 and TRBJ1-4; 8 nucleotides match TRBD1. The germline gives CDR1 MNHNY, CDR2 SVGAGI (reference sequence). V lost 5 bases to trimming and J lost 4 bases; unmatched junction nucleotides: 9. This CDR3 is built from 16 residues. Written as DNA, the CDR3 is TGTGCCAGCAGTCACCTACGGGGACAGGATAATGAAAAACTGTTTTTT. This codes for CASSHLRGQDNEKLFF.

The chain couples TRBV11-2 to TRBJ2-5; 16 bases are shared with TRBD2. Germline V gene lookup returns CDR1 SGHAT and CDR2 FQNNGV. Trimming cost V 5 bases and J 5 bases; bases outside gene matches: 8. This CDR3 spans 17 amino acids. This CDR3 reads CASSPGTSGGARETQYF. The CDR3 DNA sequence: TGTGCCAGCAGCCCAGGGACTAGCGGGGGGGCCAGGGAGACCCAGTACTTC.

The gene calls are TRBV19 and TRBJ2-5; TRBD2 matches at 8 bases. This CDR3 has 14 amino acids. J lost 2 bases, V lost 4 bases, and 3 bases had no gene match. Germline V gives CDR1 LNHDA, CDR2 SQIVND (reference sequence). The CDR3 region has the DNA TGTGCCAGTAGTAAGCGGGAGACTCAAGAGACCCAGTACTTC. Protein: CASSKRETQETQYF.

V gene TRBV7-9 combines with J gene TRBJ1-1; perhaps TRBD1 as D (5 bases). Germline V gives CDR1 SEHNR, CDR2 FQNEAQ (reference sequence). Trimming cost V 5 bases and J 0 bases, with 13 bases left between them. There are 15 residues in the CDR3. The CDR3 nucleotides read TGTGCCAGCAGCCTCGGGGGTGGGGTGAACACTGAAGCTTTCTTT. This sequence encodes CASSLGGGVNTEAFF.

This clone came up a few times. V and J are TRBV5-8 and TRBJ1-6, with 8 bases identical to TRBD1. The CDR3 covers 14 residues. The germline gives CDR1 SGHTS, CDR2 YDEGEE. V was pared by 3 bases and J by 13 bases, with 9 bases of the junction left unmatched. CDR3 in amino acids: CASSSGQGPMPLHF. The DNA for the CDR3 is TGTGCCAGCAGCTCCGGACAGGGCCCTATGCCCCTCCACTTT.

The CDR3 region has the DNA TGCAGCGTTGAAGATGGCGGGAGAGATACGCAGTATTTT. Amino acid sequence: CSVEDGGRDTQYF. The chain recombines TRBV29-1 with TRBJ2-3; 7 bases map to TRBD2. The CDR3 loop spans 13 amino acids. From germline, CDR1 is SQVTM and CDR2 ANQGSEA. V lost 0 bases to trimming and J lost 5 bases; unmatched junction nucleotides: 2.

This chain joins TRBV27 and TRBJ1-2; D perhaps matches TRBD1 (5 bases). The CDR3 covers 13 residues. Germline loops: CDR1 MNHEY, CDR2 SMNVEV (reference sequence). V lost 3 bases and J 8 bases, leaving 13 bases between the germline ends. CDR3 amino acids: CASSFDRSWGYTF. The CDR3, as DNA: TGTGCCAGCAGTTTCGACAGATCTTGGGGCTACACCTTC.

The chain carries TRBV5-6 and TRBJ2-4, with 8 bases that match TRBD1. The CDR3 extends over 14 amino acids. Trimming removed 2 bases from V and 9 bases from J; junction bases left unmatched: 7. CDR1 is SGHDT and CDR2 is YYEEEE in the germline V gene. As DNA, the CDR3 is TGTGCCAGCAGCTTAAGGACAGGGAAGACCATTCAGTACTTC. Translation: CASSLRTGKTIQYF.

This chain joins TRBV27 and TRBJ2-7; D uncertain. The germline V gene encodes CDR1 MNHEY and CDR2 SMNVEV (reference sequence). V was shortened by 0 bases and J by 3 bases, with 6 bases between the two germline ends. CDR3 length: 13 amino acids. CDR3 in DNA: TGTGCCAGCAGTTTATCGCTCGGCTACGAGCAGTACTTC. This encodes CASSLSLGYEQYF.

Written as DNA, the CDR3 is TGTGCCAGCAGCCCGCGATTAGCGGGTGGTTTTGATGAGCAGTTCTTC. It is translated as CASSPRLAGGFDEQFF. The rearrangement uses TRBV11-3 and TRBJ2-1, with 7 bases matching TRBD2. Trimming took 5 bases from V and 8 from J; bases not matched to a gene: 15. The V gene's germline CDR1 is SGHNT and CDR2 YENEEA. This CDR3 region has 16 residues.

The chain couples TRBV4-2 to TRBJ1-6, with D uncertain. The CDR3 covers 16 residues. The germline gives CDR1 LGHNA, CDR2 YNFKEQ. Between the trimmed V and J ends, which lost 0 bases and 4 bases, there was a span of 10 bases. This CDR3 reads CASSQDLAVYNSPLHF. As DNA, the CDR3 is TGTGCCAGCAGCCAAGATTTGGCAGTTTATAATTCACCCCTCCACTTT.

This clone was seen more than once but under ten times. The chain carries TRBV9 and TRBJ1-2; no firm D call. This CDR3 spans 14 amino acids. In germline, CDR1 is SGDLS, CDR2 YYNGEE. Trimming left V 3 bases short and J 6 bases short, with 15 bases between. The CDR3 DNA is TGTGCCAGCAGCGCCGCCCACGGAGGAGATGGCTACACCTTC. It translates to CASSAAHGGDGYTF.

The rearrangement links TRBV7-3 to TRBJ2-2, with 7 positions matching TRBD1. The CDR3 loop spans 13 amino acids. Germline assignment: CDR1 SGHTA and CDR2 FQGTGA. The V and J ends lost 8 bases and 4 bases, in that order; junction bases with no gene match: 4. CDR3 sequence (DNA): TGTGCCAGCGGTACAGGGGCCACCGGGGAGCTGTTTTTT. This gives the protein CASGTGATGELFF.

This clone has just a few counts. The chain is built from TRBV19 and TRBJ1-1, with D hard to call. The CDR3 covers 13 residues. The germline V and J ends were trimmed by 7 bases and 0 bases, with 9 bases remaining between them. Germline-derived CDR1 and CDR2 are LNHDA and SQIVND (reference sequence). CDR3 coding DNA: TGTGCCAGTAAGGAGTCCTTGAACACTGAAGCTTTCTTT. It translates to CASKESLNTEAFF. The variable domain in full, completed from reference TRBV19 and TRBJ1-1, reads DGGITQSPKYLFRKEGQNVTLSCEQNLNHDAMYWYRQDPGQGLRLIYYSQIVNDFQKGDIAEGYSVSREKKESFPLTVTSAQKNPTAFYLCASKESLNTEAFFGQGTRLTVV.

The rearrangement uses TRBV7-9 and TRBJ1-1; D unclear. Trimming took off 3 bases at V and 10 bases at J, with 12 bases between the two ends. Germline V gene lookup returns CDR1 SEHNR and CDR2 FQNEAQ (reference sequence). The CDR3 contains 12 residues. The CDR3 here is CASSLGDRVAFF. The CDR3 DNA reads TGTGCCAGCAGCTTGGGAGACCGGGTAGCTTTCTTT.

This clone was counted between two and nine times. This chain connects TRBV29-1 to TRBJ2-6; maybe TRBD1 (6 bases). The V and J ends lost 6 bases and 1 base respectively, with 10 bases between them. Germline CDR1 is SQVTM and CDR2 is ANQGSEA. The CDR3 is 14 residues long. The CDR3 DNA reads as TGCAGCGTGGCCACAGGGTCTGGGGCCAACGTCCTGACTTTC. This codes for CSVATGSGANVLTF.